This paragraph covers one TCR beta chain sequence. This specimen comes from a study of blood T cell repertoires in COVID-19. Across the whole study: COVID-19 samples from acute and convalescent phases originated in the United States, Italy and Spain.

This CDR3 contains 15 residues. V trimming: 2 bases; J trimming: 6 bases; junction bases outside the gene matches: 1. Germline loops: CDR1 MRHNA, CDR2 SNTAGT. Original methodology: Researchers report that nucleated cell counts were estimated from reference gene primer amplification. Profiling relied on immunoSEQ multiplex PCR, and the TCRdb table lists in-frame clones only, not all of them. V, J and clone size are those of that table, while D and trimming were read from the DNA. The sample includes approximately 49,000 clones, roughly 86% seen only once; the top ten take about 2.9%. Source material: peripheral blood. The chain links TRBV6-4 to TRBJ2-1; 13 bases agree with TRBD2. The TCR was taken from a man aged 50 to 59 with active COVID-19. CDR3 coding DNA: TGTGCCAGCAGTGACGGGACTAGCGGGGTCAATGAGCAGTTCTTC. Protein product: CASSDGTSGVNEQFF.